The sequence of this T cell receptor beta chain was determined in a study of blood T cells in healthy people across ages. Whole-study results and caveats: With age, beta diversity per million T cells declined roughly linearly, significantly by 30 to 40.

As regards this clonotype: Its specificity is unknown.

A second about 7 to 11 cycle PCR used barcoded and J-beta primers. Using its own MiXCR run on the 5' RACE reads, TCRdb lists one record per CDR3 protein. The table has 700,000 to 1,000,000 distinct CDR3 sequences, about 42% seen once. The ends were cut back, 6 bases at V and 7 bases at J, with 19 bases in the middle. CDR1 is DFQATT and CDR2 is SNEGSKA in the germline V gene (reference sequence). This CDR3 contains 14 residues. Sequences were obtained from blood. This chain links TRBV20-1 with TRBJ2-1; the D gene is possibly TRBD1 (5 bases). This clonotype was obtained from a man aged 60-69 years in good health. The CDR3 loop reads CSARGTFPTNEQFF. As DNA, the CDR3 is TGCAGTGCAAGGGGTACTTTCCCAACTAATGAGCAGTTCTTC.